Presented here are 31 T cell receptor beta chains from one specimen sequenced in a study of response to subunit inactivated influenza vaccine. TCRdb processed the RT-PCR reads anew with MiXCR; each CDR3 protein has one entry. Of about 800,000 distinct CDR3 sequences listed, 21% are singletons. The specimen was PBMCs from blood, collected 5 days after vaccination. These receptors originate from a man aged 50 to 59 who received an inactivated influenza vaccine.

This clonotype came up a few times. The chain couples TRBV15 to TRBJ2-7; 7 bases match TRBD2. CDR1 is LNHNV and CDR2 is YYDKDF in the germline V gene (reference sequence). Losses at the gene ends were 5 bases for V and 0 bases for J; bases not matched to a gene: 7. The CDR3 has 15 residues. The CDR3 region is CATSYERDPSYEQYF. The CDR3 coding sequence is TGTGCCACCAGCTATGAGCGGGATCCCTCCTACGAGCAGTACTTC.

V and J are TRBV12-3 or TRBV12-4 and TRBJ2-6; D is possibly TRBD1 (6 bases). Trimming stripped 3 bases from V and 3 bases from J, with 12 bases between. This CDR3 comprises 16 residues. CDR3 protein: CASSFWDTHGANVLTF. The DNA of the CDR3 is TGTGCCAGCAGTTTTTGGGACACCCATGGGGCCAACGTCCTGACTTTC.

The sample holds a few counts of this clonotype. This chain uses TRBV7-9 with TRBJ2-7; weak D call: TRBD2 (6 bases). CDR1 is SEHNR, CDR2 FQNEAQ, per germline (reference sequence). V was trimmed by 10 bases and J by 6 bases, leaving 22 bases between them. The CDR3 totals 14 residues. The CDR3 loop is CAKYRGTAYGEQYF. The CDR3 nucleotides are TGTGCCAAGTATCGCGGGACGGCCTACGGCGAGCAGTACTTC. The full variable domain, its missing parts supplied by reference TRBV7-9 and TRBJ2-7, is DTGVSQNPRHKITKRGQNVTFRCDPISEHNRLYWYRQTLGQGPEFLTYFQNEAQLEKSRLLSDRFSAERPKGSFSTLEIQRTEQGDSAMYLCAKYRGTAYGEQYFGPGTRLTVT.

This clonotype was recorded a few times. The chain uses TRBV20-1 and TRBJ2-5, with a weak D call TRBD2 (5 bases). The CDR3 consists of 13 residues. V was pared by 0 bases and J by 5 bases, with 10 bases between. Looked up from germline, CDR1 is DFQATT and CDR2 is SNEGSKA (reference sequence). The CDR3 sequence: CSARDNWRETQYF. The CDR3 DNA follows: TGCAGTGCTAGAGATAACTGGAGGGAGACCCAGTACTTC.

The chain recombines TRBV20-1 with TRBJ1-3; D unclear. Germline V CDR1 and CDR2: DFQATT, SNEGSKA (reference sequence). The CDR3 has 12 amino acids. Trimming stripped 6 bases from V and 1 base from J, with 7 bases between. The chain's CDR3 is CSAHGSGNTIYF. CDR3 sequence (DNA): TGCAGTGCCCACGGGTCTGGAAACACCATATATTTT.

This rearrangement joins TRBV15 to TRBJ2-7, with 8 bases fitting TRBD1. Germline V gene lookup returns CDR1 LNHNV and CDR2 YYDKDF (reference sequence). The V segment lost 0 bases and the J segment 5 bases; nucleotides outside the gene matches: 6. The CDR3 is made up of 15 amino acids. In nucleotides, the CDR3 is TGTGCCACCAGCAGAGACCCGGGACAGGCCCACGAGCAGTACTTC. Its translation: CATSRDPGQAHEQYF.

This clonotype came up a few times. The chain couples TRBV7-2 to TRBJ2-5, with TRBD2 as a possible D gene (5 bases). Germline loops: CDR1 SGHTA, CDR2 FQGNSA. The CDR3 totals 16 residues. The V end lost 2 bases, the J end lost 1 base, and 14 bases lay between the germline ends. The CDR3 DNA sequence: TGTGCCAGCAGCTTAAGGGTCGGAGGATCCCAAGAGACCCAGTACTTC. This encodes CASSLRVGGSQETQYF.

As concerns this clonotype: The germline gene is not matched at one end of the junction; a read error may be the cause. V and J are TRBV7-8 and TRBJ2-5; 10 nucleotides align to TRBD2. CDR1 SGHVS and CDR2 FQNEAQ come from the germline V gene. This CDR3 has 15 residues. CDR3 DNA sequence: TGTGCCAGCAGCTTAACTAGCGGGGCCCAAGGGACCCAGTACTTC. Its protein is CASSLTSGAQGTQYF.

V gene TRBV7-2 combines with J gene TRBJ1-6; 7 nucleotides match TRBD1. V gave up 4 bases and J gave up 6 bases; unmatched junction bases: 3. The CDR3 consists of 14 residues. Germline loops: CDR1 SGHTA, CDR2 FQGNSA. The CDR3 DNA reads as TGTGCCAGCAGCTGGGGACAGACTAATTCACCCCTCCACTTT. It translates to CASSWGQTNSPLHF.

The rearrangement links TRBV4-1 to TRBJ1-2, with D unclear. The CDR3 runs 12 residues. CDR1 and CDR2 (germline): MGHRA, YSYEKL. Deletions cut 1 base from V and 12 bases from J, with 12 bases between. This chain's CDR3 is CASSQVSGEHTF. The DNA for the CDR3 is TGCGCCAGCAGCCAAGTTTCGGGTGAGCACACCTTC.

This clonotype was detected only a few times. CDR3 DNA sequence: TGCGCCAGCAGCTTGCCTAGCGGGGTCAACACCGGGGAGCTGTTTTTT. This translates into CASSLPSGVNTGELFF. The V call is TRBV5-1, the J call TRBJ2-2; 9 nucleotides line up with TRBD2. The germline CDR1 and CDR2 sequences are SGHRS and YFSETQ. There are 16 residues in the CDR3. Unmatched junction bases numbered 3, after V lost 1 base and J lost 2 bases.

The V call is TRBV20-1, the J call TRBJ2-7; 10 nucleotides match TRBD2. The CDR3 contains 17 residues. V was pared by 0 bases and J by 7 bases, with 15 bases of the junction left unmatched. The germline V gene encodes CDR1 DFQATT and CDR2 SNEGSKA (reference sequence). The CDR3 region has the DNA TGCAGTGCTAGAGATAGGCTAGCGGGAGAGGTTAATATGGAGCAGTACTTC. Amino acids: CSARDRLAGEVNMEQYF.

This chain uses TRBV6-5 with TRBJ1-4, with D hard to call. The length of the CDR3 is 16 residues. CDR1 is MNHEY, CDR2 SVGAGI, per germline. The germline V and J ends were trimmed by 3 bases and 3 bases, with 14 bases remaining between them. The CDR3 bases are TGTGCCAGCAGTTATGGTGCAGAGAACCCTAATGAAAAACTGTTTTTT. Protein: CASSYGAENPNEKLFF.

This clonotype was seen more than once but under ten times. The rearrangement joins TRBV6-5 to TRBJ2-4; the match to TRBD2 covers 12 bases. J lost 1 base, V lost 1 base, and 14 bases had no gene match. CDR1 MNHEY and CDR2 SVGAGI come from the germline V gene. The CDR3 runs to 21 residues. The CDR3 reads CASSYLVRTSGTRSAKNIQYF. CDR3 sequence (DNA): TGTGCCAGCAGTTACTTGGTTCGGACTAGCGGGACCAGGTCGGCCAAAAACATTCAGTACTTC.

This clonotype was counted many times. This chain connects TRBV20-1 to TRBJ2-7, with D uncertain. Trimming shortened V by 0 bases and J by 0 bases, and 6 bases separated the two germline ends. Germline CDR1 is DFQATT and CDR2 is SNEGSKA (reference sequence). The CDR3 is 13 residues long. CDR3 coding DNA: TGCAGTGCTAGAGACTATAGCTCCTACGAGCAGTACTTC. Translation gives CSARDYSSYEQYF.

This clonotype was counted only a few times. CDR3 protein: CASSYHTFRERDYGYTF. CDR3 coding DNA: TGTGCCAGCAGTTACCACACCTTCAGGGAGAGGGACTATGGCTACACCTTC. The chain links TRBV6-2 or TRBV6-3 to TRBJ1-2; D possibly corresponds to TRBD1 (5 bases). Germline lookup yields CDR1 MNHEY and CDR2 SVGEGT. V was trimmed by 2 bases and J by 3 bases, leaving 19 bases between them. The CDR3 consists of 17 residues.

The chain employs TRBV25-1 and TRBJ2-7; D remains ambiguous. The V gene's germline CDR1 is MGHDK and CDR2 SYGVNS. Trimming removed 1 base from V and 2 bases from J, with 15 bases in between. CDR3 length: 16 residues. The CDR3 DNA is TGTGCCAGCAGTGAATCCCTCAGTAAACCTCCCTACGAGCAGTACTTC. Protein product: CASSESLSKPPYEQYF.

A few counts support this clonotype. This chain joins TRBV20-1 and TRBJ2-3; TRBD2 might be the D (6 bases). The length of the CDR3 is 12 residues. V lost 6 bases to trimming and J lost 7 bases, with 14 bases between them. The germline V gene encodes CDR1 DFQATT and CDR2 SNEGSKA (reference sequence). The DNA for the CDR3 is TGCAGTGCCACGGACTATCTCCATACGCAGTATTTT. Its protein is CSATDYLHTQYF.

V usage is TRBV12-3 or TRBV12-4 and J usage is TRBJ1-1; tentatively, D is TRBD1 (6 bases). The CDR3 contains 15 residues. The ends were cut back, 6 bases at V and 1 base at J, with 15 bases in the middle. The CDR3 sequence: CASSRLGQRNTEAFF. The DNA for the CDR3 is TGTGCCAGCAGCCGACTCGGACAGAGGAACACTGAAGCTTTCTTT.

This clonotype turned up a few times. The V and J genes are TRBV5-1 and TRBJ2-1, with a weak D call TRBD2 (6 bases). V was clipped by 3 bases and J by 3 bases, with 10 bases between them. There are 14 residues in the CDR3. Looked up from germline, CDR1 is SGHRS and CDR2 is YFSETQ. The CDR3 DNA is TGCGCCAGCAGCTCGGGGGTAAACTACAATGAGCAGTTCTTC. This encodes CASSSGVNYNEQFF.

In its sample, this clonotype was seen a few times. The chain is built from TRBV6-2 or TRBV6-3 and TRBJ2-3; D is unclear. CDR3 length equals 16 residues. Deletions cut 5 bases from V and 2 bases from J, with 17 bases between. Germline V lookup: CDR1 MNHEY, CDR2 SVGEGT. CDR3 in amino acids: CASSPPTPEITDTQYF. Written as DNA, the CDR3 is TGTGCCAGCAGTCCCCCGACACCCGAAATCACAGATACGCAGTATTTT.

This clonotype came up a few times. V is TRBV19 and J is TRBJ2-7; D might be TRBD2 (5 bases). In germline, CDR1 is LNHDA, CDR2 SQIVND (reference sequence). Trimming cost V 3 bases and J 5 bases, with 8 bases left between them. This CDR3 is built from 12 residues. The CDR3 reads CASSMIGDEQYF. CDR3 coding DNA: TGTGCCAGTAGTATGATCGGGGACGAGCAGTACTTC.

V is TRBV11-2 and J is TRBJ1-1; tentatively, D is TRBD1 (5 bases). This CDR3 is built from 20 residues. The germline CDR1 and CDR2 sequences are SGHAT and FQNNGV. V lost 1 base to trimming and J lost 0 bases, with 24 bases between them. The CDR3 sequence: CASSLGVIGAASGMNTEAFF. The CDR3 DNA is TGTGCCAGCAGCTTAGGGGTTATAGGGGCAGCTTCTGGCATGAACACTGAAGCTTTCTTT. The full variable domain, in which reference TRBV11-2 and TRBJ1-1 provide the parts outside the CDR3, is EAGVAQSPRYKIIEKRQSVAFWCNPISGHATLYWYQQILGQGPKLLIQFQNNGVVDDSQLPKDRFSAERLKGVDSTLKIQPAKLEDSAVYLCASSLGVIGAASGMNTEAFFGQGTRLTVV.

In its sample, this clonotype was seen many times. The V call is TRBV12-3 or TRBV12-4, the J call TRBJ2-5; D possibly corresponds to TRBD2 (5 bases). Trimming removed 5 bases from V and 4 bases from J, with 8 bases in between. CDR3 size: 12 residues. CDR3 amino acids: CASSAAGETQYF. Here the CDR3 DNA reads TGTGCCAGCAGTGCCGCGGGAGAGACCCAGTACTTC.

There are many counts of this clonotype. The rearrangement uses TRBV5-1 and TRBJ2-5, with D perhaps assigned TRBD1 or TRBD2 (7 bases each). CDR3 length equals 15 residues. Germline V gene sequence: CDR1 SGHRS, CDR2 YFSETQ. V lost 0 bases, J lost 2 bases, and 11 bases lay in between. CDR3 residues: CASSLAQGGQETQYF. For the CDR3, the DNA is TGCGCCAGCAGCTTGGCCCAGGGGGGGCAAGAGACCCAGTACTTC.

The chain is built from TRBV5-6 and TRBJ2-1; 10 bases match TRBD1. V trimming: 6 bases; J trimming: 7 bases; junction bases outside the gene matches: 1. This CDR3 has 12 residues. CDR1 and CDR2 (germline): SGHDT, YYEEEE. The CDR3 coding sequence is TGTGCCAGCATGGACAGGGGGAATGAGCAGTTCTTC. It is translated as CASMDRGNEQFF. The full variable domain, with the rest looked up from reference TRBV5-6 and TRBJ2-1, is DAGVTQSPTHLIKTRGQQVTLRCSPKSGHDTVSWYQQALGQGPQFIFQYYEEEERQRGNFPDRFSGHQFPNYSSELNVNALLLGDSALYLCASMDRGNEQFFGPGTRLTVL.

The J gene is TRBJ2-1, the V gene TRBV24-1, with TRBD1 matching 7 bases. CDR1 KGHDR and CDR2 SFDVKD come from the germline V gene. Trimming took 6 bases from V and 2 from J; bases not matched to a gene: 3. The CDR3 extends over 14 amino acids. The CDR3 nucleotides read TGTGCCACCAGTTCGGGACAGCCCTACAATGAGCAGTTCTTC. It is translated as CATSSGQPYNEQFF.

The chain recombines TRBV9 with TRBJ2-7; 11 nucleotides line up with TRBD2. The CDR3 covers 16 residues. V shed 5 bases, J shed 1 base, and the junction held 8 bases outside the gene matches. From germline, CDR1 is SGDLS and CDR2 YYNGEE. This chain's CDR3 is CASSAGLAGLSYEQYF. In DNA, the CDR3 is TGTGCCAGCAGTGCCGGACTAGCGGGTTTATCCTACGAGCAGTACTTC.

The chain carries TRBV7-3 and TRBJ2-3; a possible D gene is TRBD2 (6 bases). The V end lost 5 bases, the J end lost 2 bases, and 14 bases lay between the germline ends. The CDR3 loop spans 15 amino acids. Germline V gene lookup returns CDR1 SGHTA and CDR2 FQGTGA. The CDR3 reads CASSPAGGNTDTQYF. As DNA, the CDR3 is TGTGCCAGCAGCCCCGCGGGCGGGAACACAGATACGCAGTATTTT.

This clonotype turned up a few times. The chain couples TRBV7-9 to TRBJ2-7; 10 nucleotides match TRBD2. Trimming took 5 bases from V and 2 from J; bases not matched to a gene: 6. CDR1 is SEHNR, CDR2 FQNEAQ, per germline (reference sequence). The CDR3 is made up of 15 amino acids. CDR3 DNA: TGTGCCAGCAGCGGAAGCGGGAGGGCCGCCTACGAGCAGTACTTC. It is translated as CASSGSGRAAYEQYF.

The rearrangement links TRBV7-9 to TRBJ1-2; D unclear. V gave up 2 bases and J gave up 4 bases, with 8 bases separating them. The CDR3 has 13 residues. CDR1 is SEHNR and CDR2 is FQNEAQ in the germline V gene (reference sequence). The CDR3 reads CASSLSSSYGYTF. CDR3 in DNA: TGTGCCAGCAGCTTATCCAGTTCCTATGGCTACACCTTC.